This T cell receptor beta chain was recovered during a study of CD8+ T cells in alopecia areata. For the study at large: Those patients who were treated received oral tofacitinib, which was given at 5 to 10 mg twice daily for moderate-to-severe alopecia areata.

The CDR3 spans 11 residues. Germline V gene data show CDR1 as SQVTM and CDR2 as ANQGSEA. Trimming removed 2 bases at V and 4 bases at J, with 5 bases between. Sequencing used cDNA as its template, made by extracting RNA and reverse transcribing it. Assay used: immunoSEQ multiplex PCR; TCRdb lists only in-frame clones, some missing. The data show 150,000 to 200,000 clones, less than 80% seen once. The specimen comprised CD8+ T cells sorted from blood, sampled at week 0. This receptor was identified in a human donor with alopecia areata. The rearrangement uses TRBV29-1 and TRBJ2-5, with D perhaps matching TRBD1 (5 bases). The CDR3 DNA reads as TGCAGCGTTGAACAGGGAGAGACCCAGTACTTC. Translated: CSVEQGETQYF. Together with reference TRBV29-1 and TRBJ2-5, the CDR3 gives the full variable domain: SAVISQKPSRDICQRGTSLTIQCQVDSQVTMMFWYRQQPGQSLTLIATANQGSEATYESGFVIDKFPISRPNLTFSTLTVSNMSPEDSSIYLCSVEQGETQYFGPGTRLLVL.